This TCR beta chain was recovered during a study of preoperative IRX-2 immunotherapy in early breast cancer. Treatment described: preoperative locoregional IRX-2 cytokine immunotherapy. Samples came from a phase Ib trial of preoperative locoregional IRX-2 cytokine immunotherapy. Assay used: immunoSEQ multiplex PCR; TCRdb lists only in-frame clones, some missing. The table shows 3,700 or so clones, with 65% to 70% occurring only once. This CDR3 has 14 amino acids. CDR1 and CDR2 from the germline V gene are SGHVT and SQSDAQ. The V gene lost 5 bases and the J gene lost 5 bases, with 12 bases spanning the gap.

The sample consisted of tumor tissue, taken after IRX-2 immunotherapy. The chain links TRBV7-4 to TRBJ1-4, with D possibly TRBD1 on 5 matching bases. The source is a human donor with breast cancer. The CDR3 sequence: CASSRQSWNEKLFF. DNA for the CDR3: TGTGCCAGCAGCCGACAGTCCTGGAATGAAAAACTGTTTTTT.